In this sample, the clone carrying this T cell receptor beta chain turned up many times. Its antigen is not known. Fresh peripheral blood, approximately 9.1 ml, was the source of the PBMCs. TCR beta CDR3 sequences were amplified from RNA transcripts. Initially, a first-round RT-PCR of the TCR CDR3 employed the HTBI primer set. In TCRdb, the multiplex PCR reads were re-called with MiXCR into one record per CDR3 protein. The sample consists of roughly 350,000 distinct CDR3 sequences, 13% to 15% of them appearing once. This sample was included in a study of T cells in Graves' hyperthyroidism and ophthalmopathy. Broader study findings: Separation of ophthalmopathy from stable hyperthyroidism was achieved by a 13 V-J model.

Specimen: blood. The TCR was taken from a woman in her twenties or thirties with Graves' ophthalmopathy.

The CDR3, as DNA: TGTGCCAGCAGCTTAGGACTAGCGGGGACACTACAAGAGACCCAGTACTTC. As protein: CASSLGLAGTLQETQYF. The chain has TRBV7-6 and TRBJ2-5, with TRBD2 matching 11 bases. Trimming took 1 base from V and 2 from J; bases not matched to a gene: 6. Germline CDR1 reads SGHVS; CDR2 reads FNYEAQ. The CDR3 contains 17 residues.